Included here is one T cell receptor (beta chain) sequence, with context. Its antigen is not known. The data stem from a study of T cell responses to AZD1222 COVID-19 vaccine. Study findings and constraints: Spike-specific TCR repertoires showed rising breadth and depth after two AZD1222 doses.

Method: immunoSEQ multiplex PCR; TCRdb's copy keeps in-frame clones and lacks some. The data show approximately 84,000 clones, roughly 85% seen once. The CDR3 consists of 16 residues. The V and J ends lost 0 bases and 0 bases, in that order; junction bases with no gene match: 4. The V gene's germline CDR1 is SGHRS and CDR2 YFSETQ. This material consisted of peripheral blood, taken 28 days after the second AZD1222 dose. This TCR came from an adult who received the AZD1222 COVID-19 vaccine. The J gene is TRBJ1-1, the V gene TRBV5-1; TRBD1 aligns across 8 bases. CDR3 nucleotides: TGCGCCAGCAGCTTGGACAGGGGGAGGTTGAACACTGAAGCTTTCTTT. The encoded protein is CASSLDRGRLNTEAFF.